The 18 T cell receptor beta chains in this list originate from one sample, sequenced in a study of identical twins. Using its own MiXCR run on the 5' RACE reads, TCRdb lists one record per CDR3 protein. The table has 400,000 to 500,000 distinct CDR3 sequences, 18% seen once. The source material was naive T cells sorted from blood. The receptors derive from a man in his fifties in good health.

This clonotype was observed a handful of times. V gene TRBV7-2 combines with J gene TRBJ2-1; D is possibly TRBD1 or TRBD2 (6 bases each). Looked up from germline, CDR1 is SGHTA and CDR2 is FQGNSA. Between the trimmed V and J ends, which lost 3 bases and 4 bases, there was a span of 13 bases. The CDR3 length is 15 residues. The CDR3 region is CASSFTRGVYNEQFF. The CDR3 region has the DNA TGTGCCAGCAGCTTCACTAGGGGGGTATACAATGAGCAGTTCTTC.

There are a few counts of this clonotype. The V and J genes are TRBV7-8 and TRBJ2-1; 11 bases agree with TRBD2. Trimming removed 0 bases from V and 5 bases from J; junction bases left unmatched: 6. The CDR3 runs 17 residues. CDR1 and CDR2 from the germline V gene are SGHVS and FQNEAQ. The CDR3 DNA reads as TGTGCCAGCAGCTTAGCCCGCGGGGGACTAGCGGACAATGAGCAGTTCTTC. This translates into CASSLARGGLADNEQFF.

This clonotype was seen many times. The rearrangement uses TRBV20-1 and TRBJ1-1, with 8 bases aligning to TRBD1. Germline lookup yields CDR1 DFQATT and CDR2 SNEGSKA (reference sequence). V was pared by 5 bases and J by 5 bases, with 7 bases of the junction left unmatched. This CDR3 contains 13 residues. CDR3 coding DNA: TGCAGTGCTCCGACAGGGGTTCGTACTGAAGCTTTCTTT. Translation gives CSAPTGVRTEAFF.

The rearrangement links TRBV7-9 to TRBJ2-7; 9 positions match TRBD1. V gave up 5 bases and J gave up 5 bases; unmatched junction bases: 7. CDR3 length: 14 residues. Germline V lookup: CDR1 SEHNR, CDR2 FQNEAQ (reference sequence). DNA of the CDR3: TGTGCCAGCAGCCACGGGACAGGGCCTGACGAGCAGTACTTC. Protein sequence: CASSHGTGPDEQYF.

This clonotype occurred many times. The CDR3 sequence: CASSQSRAPDTQYF. In DNA, the CDR3 is TGCGCCAGCAGCCAGTCGAGAGCCCCAGATACGCAGTATTTT. This sequence joins TRBV5-1 and TRBJ2-3; D call uncertain. V dropped 4 bases and J dropped 4 bases, with 13 bases sitting between them. CDR1 and CDR2 (germline): SGHRS, YFSETQ. This CDR3 has 14 amino acids. Looking up the rest from reference TRBV5-1 and TRBJ2-3 gives the full variable domain: KAGVTQTPRYLIKTRGQQVTLSCSPISGHRSVSWYQQTPGQGLQFLFEYFSETQRNKGNFPGRFSGRQFSNSRSEMNVSTLELGDSALYLCASSQSRAPDTQYFGPGTRLTVL.

This clonotype was counted a few times. V and J are TRBV6-5 and TRBJ2-3, with 7 bases aligning to TRBD1. V shed 5 bases, J shed 5 bases, and the junction held 10 bases outside the gene matches. The CDR3 covers 15 residues. Germline V gives CDR1 MNHEY, CDR2 SVGAGI. For the CDR3, the DNA is TGTGCCAGCAGTACTACACTAGGGGGCGGAGATACGCAGTATTTT. It is translated as CASSTTLGGGDTQYF.

This clonotype was observed a few times. J is TRBJ2-3 and V is TRBV5-6; possibly TRBD2 for D (6 bases). There are 16 residues in the CDR3. The V end was cut by 0 bases, the J end by 8 bases, with 19 bases between. From germline, CDR1 is SGHDT and CDR2 YYEEEE. CDR3 nucleotide sequence: TGTGCCAGCAGCTTGGCCCAGGGCAGGCTAGCGACTACGCAGTATTTT. It specifies CASSLAQGRLATTQYF.

This clonotype has just a few counts. This rearrangement joins TRBV6-2 or TRBV6-3 to TRBJ2-2; 10 nucleotides agree with TRBD2. The germline V gene has CDR1 MNHEY and CDR2 SVGEGT. This CDR3 is 15 amino acids long. V lost 6 bases and J lost 1; bases outside the gene matches: 2. The CDR3 loop reads CASRASGGNTGELFF. CDR3 DNA: TGTGCCAGCAGAGCTAGCGGGGGGAACACCGGGGAGCTGTTTTTT.

This clonotype was counted ten times or more. The V gene is TRBV29-1, the J gene TRBJ2-3; TRBD2 aligns across 7 bases. V trimming: 1 base; J trimming: 6 bases; junction bases outside the gene matches: 7. This CDR3 is 14 amino acids long. From germline, CDR1 is SQVTM and CDR2 ANQGSEA. CDR3 DNA sequence: TGCAGCGTTGAAGGGCCGGGAGGCCCCGATACGCAGTATTTT. Translating it yields CSVEGPGGPDTQYF.

The chain carries TRBV9 and TRBJ2-5, with D uncertain. Trimming left V 1 base short and J 5 bases short, with 15 bases between. The CDR3 covers 15 residues. CDR1 is SGDLS, CDR2 YYNGEE, per germline. The CDR3 protein is CASSVSPLTQETQYF. CDR3 coding DNA: TGTGCCAGCAGCGTAAGCCCTTTAACGCAGGAGACCCAGTACTTC.

This clonotype appeared a few times. V usage is TRBV25-1 and J usage is TRBJ1-1, with D perhaps matching TRBD1 (5 bases). V gave up 7 bases and J gave up 1 base, with 22 bases separating them. The CDR3 length is 17 residues. Germline CDR1 reads MGHDK; CDR2 reads SYGVNS. Here the CDR3 DNA reads TGTGCCAGCAAGGGGTACGGTACAGTAAAAGCGAACACTGAAGCTTTCTTT. It specifies CASKGYGTVKANTEAFF.

This clonotype was picked up a small number of times. The chain employs TRBV7-2 and TRBJ2-1; the D is unclear. The CDR3 is 17 amino acids. Germline assignment: CDR1 SGHTA and CDR2 FQGNSA. V was pared by 5 bases and J by 0 bases, with 17 bases between. CDR3 region: CASSARQTASSYNEQFF. CDR3 DNA: TGTGCCAGCAGCGCCCGTCAAACAGCTAGCTCCTACAATGAGCAGTTCTTC.

This clonotype has a handful of counts. A read error may explain this, as a much larger clone is one base away. This chain joins TRBV29-1 and TRBJ2-1; D is perhaps TRBD2 (6 bases). The V gene lost 6 bases and the J gene lost 0 bases, with 15 bases spanning the gap. Germline CDR1 is SQVTM and CDR2 is ANQGSEA. There are 15 residues in the CDR3. CDR3 in DNA: TGCAGCGTAGCCCTAGCGCAGAGCTCCTACAATGAGCAGTTCTTC. Translated: CSVALAQSSYNEQFF.

This clonotype turned up a few times. The rearrangement uses TRBV12-3 or TRBV12-4 and TRBJ1-4; D gene ambiguous. This CDR3 has 12 residues. With 9 bases removed from V and 1 base from J, the gap between germline ends came to 6 bases. The CDR3 DNA reads as TGTGCCAGGCATCGAACTAATGAAAAACTGTTTTTT. This gives the protein CARHRTNEKLFF.

The V gene is TRBV6-5, the J gene TRBJ2-7; 12 positions agree with TRBD2. CDR1 is MNHEY and CDR2 is SVGAGI in the germline V gene. CDR3 length: 19 residues. With V trimmed by 2 bases and J by 2 bases, 13 bases remained unmatched. The CDR3 region has the DNA TGTGCCAGCAGTTACGGTTTGTGGCTAGCGGGAGGGCTCCCCTACGAGCAGTACTTC. Translating gives CASSYGLWLAGGLPYEQYF.

CDR3: CSARSGEQFF. The CDR3 bases are TGCAGCGCACGGAGCGGTGAGCAGTTCTTC. The chain couples TRBV29-1 to TRBJ2-1, with a tentative D call TRBD2 (5 bases). Germline V CDR1 and CDR2: SQVTM, ANQGSEA. The CDR3 loop spans 10 amino acids. The V gene lost 7 bases and the J gene lost 9 bases, with 10 bases spanning the gap.

This clonotype was found a few times. The gene calls are TRBV6-1 and TRBJ1-2; 7 bases agree with TRBD1. J lost 4 bases, V lost 6 bases, and 8 bases had no gene match. In germline, CDR1 is MNHNS, CDR2 SASEGT. This CDR3 is built from 14 residues. CDR3 region: CASRPGTAFYGYTF. In DNA, the CDR3 is TGTGCCAGCAGGCCCGGGACAGCATTCTATGGCTACACCTTC.

The J gene is TRBJ1-2, the V gene TRBV5-1; weak D call: TRBD1 (5 bases). This CDR3 contains 14 residues. Germline V gives CDR1 SGHRS, CDR2 YFSETQ. Trimming removed 5 bases from V and 0 bases from J, with 11 bases in between. CDR3 in amino acids: CASRGDVSNYGYTF. The CDR3 nucleotides read TGCGCCAGCAGAGGGGACGTATCTAACTATGGCTACACCTTC. Full variable domain (remainder filled in from reference TRBV5-1 and TRBJ1-2): KAGVTQTPRYLIKTRGQQVTLSCSPISGHRSVSWYQQTPGQGLQFLFEYFSETQRNKGNFPGRFSGRQFSNSRSEMNVSTLELGDSALYLCASRGDVSNYGYTFGSGTRLTVV.